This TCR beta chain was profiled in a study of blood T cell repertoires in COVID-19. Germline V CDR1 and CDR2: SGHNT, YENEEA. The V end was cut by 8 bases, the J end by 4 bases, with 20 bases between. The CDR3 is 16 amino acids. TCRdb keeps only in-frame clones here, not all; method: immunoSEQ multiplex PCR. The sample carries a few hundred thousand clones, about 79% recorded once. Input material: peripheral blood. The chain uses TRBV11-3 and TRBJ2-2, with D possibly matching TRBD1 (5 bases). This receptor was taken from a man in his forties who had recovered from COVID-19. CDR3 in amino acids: CASGLELTESTGELFF. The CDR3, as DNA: TGTGCCAGCGGCCTCGAGCTGACAGAGAGCACCGGGGAGCTGTTTTTT.